A selection of T cell receptor beta chains follows, all from one sample in a study of blood T cells in healthy people across ages. One entry per CDR3 protein, called by TCRdb with MiXCR from the 5' RACE reads. The table includes 700,000 to 950,000 distinct CDR3 sequences, 35% to 45% detected once. Sequenced: blood. Receptors were obtained from a woman aged 55-70 years in good health. Each CDR3 is given with its conserved first and last residue.

cdr3_length j_call v_call cdr3_aa
14 - TRBV18 CASSLNDRVETQYF
14 TRBJ1-2 TRBV11-1 CASSLGDTLYGYTF
16 TRBJ2-7 TRBV27 CANQRPQQGPDYEQYF
15 TRBJ1-5 TRBV27 CASSLGQGVNQPQHF
17 TRBJ2-7 TRBV14 CASSQDRWRTVDYEQYF
17 TRBJ2-1 TRBV6-1 CASSTSGGAGRQREQFF
19 TRBJ2-3 TRBV7-2 CASSLEGAGTYPITDTQYF
16 TRBJ2-1 TRBV14 CASSQDPPGSYNEQFF
13 TRBJ2-5 TRBV7-2 CADQGDSWETQYF
12 TRBJ2-3 TRBV25-1 CASSEGDKTQYF
17 TRBJ2-5 TRBV28 CASSQPSGRAYVNEQYF
14 TRBJ2-1 TRBV28 CATSGTQTYNEQFF
14 TRBJ2-7 TRBV4-1 CASSQDPTYFEQYF
15 TRBJ2-1 TRBV11-2 CASSSPDGKYNEQFF
13 TRBJ2-5 TRBV27 CASSFSHDRTQYF
14 TRBJ2-1 TRBV20-1 CSASLRPASNEQFF
15 TRBJ1-5 TRBV4-2 CASSQEGVSNQPQHF
15 TRBJ2-7 TRBV20-1 CSAKRLAGGSYEQYF
14 TRBJ2-3 TRBV28 CASSLWSLSDTQYF
15 TRBJ2-5 TRBV20-1 CSARDERGGRQEQYF
15 TRBJ2-7 TRBV20-1 CSARDLDRDSYEQYF
13 TRBJ2-5 TRBV9 CASSATGLNEQYF
16 TRBJ2-7 TRBV28 CASSITSGTTSYEQYF
16 TRBJ1-5 TRBV5-5 CASSLGLTLSNQPQHF
14 TRBJ2-7 TRBV15 CATSMTGPSYEQYF
13 TRBJ2-1 TRBV29-1 CSATLASYNEQFF
15 TRBJ1-5 TRBV2 CASSIDRHSNQPQHF
13 TRBJ2-5 TRBV3-1 CASSPLTRETQYF
13 TRBJ2-5 TRBV10-3 CAISGSGKETQYF
15 TRBJ1-1 TRBV7-8 CASSSGQGGYTEAFF
13 TRBJ2-5 TRBV27 CASKPGVKETQYF
17 TRBJ2-3 TRBV6-5 CASSYTRQGTGTDTQYF
17 TRBJ1-2 TRBV2 CASRRRGRAESNYGYTF